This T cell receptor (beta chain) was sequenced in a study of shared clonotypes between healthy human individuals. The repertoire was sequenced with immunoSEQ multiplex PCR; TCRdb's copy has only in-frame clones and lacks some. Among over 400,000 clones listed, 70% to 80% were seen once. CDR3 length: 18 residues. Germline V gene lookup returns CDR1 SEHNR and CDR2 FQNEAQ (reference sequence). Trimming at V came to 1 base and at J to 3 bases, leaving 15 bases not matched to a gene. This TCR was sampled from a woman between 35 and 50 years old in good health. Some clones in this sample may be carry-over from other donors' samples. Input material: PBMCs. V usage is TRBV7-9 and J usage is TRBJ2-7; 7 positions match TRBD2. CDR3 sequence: CASSLGQPGTKPIYEQYF. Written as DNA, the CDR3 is TGTGCCAGCAGCTTAGGCCAACCCGGGACTAAGCCCATCTACGAGCAGTACTTC.